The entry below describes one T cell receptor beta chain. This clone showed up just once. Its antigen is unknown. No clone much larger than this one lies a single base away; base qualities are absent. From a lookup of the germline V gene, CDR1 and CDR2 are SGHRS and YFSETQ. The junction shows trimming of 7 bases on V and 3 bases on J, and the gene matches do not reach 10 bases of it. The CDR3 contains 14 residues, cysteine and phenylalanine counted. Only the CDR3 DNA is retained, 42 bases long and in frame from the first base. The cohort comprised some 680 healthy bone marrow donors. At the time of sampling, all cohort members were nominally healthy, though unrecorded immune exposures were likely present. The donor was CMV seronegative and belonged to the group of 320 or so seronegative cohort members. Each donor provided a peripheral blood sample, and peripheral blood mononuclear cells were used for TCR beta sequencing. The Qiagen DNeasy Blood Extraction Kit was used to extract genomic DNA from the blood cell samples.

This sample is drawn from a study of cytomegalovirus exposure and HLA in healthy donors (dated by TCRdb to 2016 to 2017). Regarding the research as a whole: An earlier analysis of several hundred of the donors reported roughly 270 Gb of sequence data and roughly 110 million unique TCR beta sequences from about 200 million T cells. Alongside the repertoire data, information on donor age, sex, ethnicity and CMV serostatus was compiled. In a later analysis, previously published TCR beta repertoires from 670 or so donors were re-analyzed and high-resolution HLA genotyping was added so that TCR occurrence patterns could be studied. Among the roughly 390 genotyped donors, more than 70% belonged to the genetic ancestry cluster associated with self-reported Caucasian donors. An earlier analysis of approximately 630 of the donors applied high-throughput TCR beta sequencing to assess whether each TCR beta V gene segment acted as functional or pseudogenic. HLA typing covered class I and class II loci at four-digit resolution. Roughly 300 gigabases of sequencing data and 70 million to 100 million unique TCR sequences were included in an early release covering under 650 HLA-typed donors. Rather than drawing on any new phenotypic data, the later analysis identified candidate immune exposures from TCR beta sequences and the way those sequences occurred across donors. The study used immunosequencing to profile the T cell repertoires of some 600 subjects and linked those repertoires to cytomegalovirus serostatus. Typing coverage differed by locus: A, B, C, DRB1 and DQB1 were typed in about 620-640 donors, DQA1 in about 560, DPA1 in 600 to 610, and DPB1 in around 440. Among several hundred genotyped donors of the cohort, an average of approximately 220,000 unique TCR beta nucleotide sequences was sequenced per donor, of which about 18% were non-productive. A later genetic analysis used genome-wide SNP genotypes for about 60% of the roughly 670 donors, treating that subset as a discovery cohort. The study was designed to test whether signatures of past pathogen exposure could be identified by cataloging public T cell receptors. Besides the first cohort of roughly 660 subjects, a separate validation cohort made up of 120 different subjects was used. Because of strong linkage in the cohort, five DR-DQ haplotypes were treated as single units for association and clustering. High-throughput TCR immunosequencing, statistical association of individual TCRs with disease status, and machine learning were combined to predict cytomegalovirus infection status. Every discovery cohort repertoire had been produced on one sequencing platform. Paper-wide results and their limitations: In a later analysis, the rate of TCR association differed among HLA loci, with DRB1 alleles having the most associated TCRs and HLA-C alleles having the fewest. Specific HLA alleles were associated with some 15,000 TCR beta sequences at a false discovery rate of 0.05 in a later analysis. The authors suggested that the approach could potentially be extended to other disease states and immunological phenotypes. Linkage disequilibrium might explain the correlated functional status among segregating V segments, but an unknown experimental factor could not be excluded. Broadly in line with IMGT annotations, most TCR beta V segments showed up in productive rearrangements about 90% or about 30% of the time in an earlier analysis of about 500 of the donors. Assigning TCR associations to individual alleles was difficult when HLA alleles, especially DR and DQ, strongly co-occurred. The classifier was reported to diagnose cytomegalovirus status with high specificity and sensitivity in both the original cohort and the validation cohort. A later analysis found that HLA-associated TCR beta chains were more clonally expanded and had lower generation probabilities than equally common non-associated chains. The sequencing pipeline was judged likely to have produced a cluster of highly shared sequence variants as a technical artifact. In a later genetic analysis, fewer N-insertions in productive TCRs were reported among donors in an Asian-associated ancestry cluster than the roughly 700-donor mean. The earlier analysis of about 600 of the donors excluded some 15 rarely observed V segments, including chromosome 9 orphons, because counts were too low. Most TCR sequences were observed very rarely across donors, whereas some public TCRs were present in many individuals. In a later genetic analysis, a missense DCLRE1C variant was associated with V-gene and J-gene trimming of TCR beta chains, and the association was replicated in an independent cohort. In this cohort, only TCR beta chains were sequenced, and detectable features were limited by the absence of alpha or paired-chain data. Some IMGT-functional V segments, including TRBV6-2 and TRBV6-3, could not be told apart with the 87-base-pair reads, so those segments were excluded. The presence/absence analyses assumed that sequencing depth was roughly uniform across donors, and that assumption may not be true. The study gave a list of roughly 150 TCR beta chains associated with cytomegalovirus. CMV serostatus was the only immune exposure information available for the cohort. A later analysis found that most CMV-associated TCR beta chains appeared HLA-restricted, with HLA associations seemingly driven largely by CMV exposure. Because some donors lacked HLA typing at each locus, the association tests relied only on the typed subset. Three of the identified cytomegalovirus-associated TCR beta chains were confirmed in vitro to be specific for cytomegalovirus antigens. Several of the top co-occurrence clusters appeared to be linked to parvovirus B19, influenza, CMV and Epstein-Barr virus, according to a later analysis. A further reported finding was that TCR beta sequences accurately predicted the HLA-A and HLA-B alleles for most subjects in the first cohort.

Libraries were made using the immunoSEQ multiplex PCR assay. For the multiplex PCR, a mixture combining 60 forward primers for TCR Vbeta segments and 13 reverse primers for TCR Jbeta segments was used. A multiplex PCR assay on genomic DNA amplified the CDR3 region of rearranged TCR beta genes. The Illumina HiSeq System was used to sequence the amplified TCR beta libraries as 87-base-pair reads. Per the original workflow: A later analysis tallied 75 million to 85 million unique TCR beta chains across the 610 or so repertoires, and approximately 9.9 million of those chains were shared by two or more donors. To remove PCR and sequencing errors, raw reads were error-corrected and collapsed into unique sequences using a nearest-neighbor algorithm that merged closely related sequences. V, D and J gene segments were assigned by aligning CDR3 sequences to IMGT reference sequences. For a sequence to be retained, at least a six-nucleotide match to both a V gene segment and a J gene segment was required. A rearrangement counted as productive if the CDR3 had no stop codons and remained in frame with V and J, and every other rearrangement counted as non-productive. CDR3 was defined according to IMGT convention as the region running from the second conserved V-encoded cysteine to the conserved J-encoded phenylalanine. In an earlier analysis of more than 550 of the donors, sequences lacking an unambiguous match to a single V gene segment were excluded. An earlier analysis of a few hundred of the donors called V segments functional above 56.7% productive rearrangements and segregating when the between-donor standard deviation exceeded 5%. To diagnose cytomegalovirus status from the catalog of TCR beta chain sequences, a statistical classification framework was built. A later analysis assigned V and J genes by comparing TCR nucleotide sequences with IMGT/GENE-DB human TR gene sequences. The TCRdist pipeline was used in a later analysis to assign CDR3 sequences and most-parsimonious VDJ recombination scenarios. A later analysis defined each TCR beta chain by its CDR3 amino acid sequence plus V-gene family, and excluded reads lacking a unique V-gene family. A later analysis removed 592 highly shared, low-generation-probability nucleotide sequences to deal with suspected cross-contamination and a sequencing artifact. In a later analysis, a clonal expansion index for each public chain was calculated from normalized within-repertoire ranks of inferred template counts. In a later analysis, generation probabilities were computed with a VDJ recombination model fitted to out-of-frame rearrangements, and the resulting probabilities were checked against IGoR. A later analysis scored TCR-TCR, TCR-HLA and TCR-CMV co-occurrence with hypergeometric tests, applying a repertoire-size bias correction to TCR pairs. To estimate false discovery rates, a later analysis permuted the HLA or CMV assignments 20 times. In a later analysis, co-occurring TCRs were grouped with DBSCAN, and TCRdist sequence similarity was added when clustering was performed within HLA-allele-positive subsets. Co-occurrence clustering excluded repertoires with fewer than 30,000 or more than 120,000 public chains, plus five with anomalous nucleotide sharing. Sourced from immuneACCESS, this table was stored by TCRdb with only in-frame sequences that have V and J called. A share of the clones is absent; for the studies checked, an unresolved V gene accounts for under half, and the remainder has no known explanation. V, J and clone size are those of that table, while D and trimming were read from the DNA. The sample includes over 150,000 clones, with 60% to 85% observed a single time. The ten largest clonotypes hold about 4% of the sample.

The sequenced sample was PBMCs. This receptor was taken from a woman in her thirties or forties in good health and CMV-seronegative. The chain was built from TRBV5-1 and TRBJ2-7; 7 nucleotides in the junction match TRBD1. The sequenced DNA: TGCGCCAGCGGACGGGGACAGAGTTACTACGAGCAGTACTTC. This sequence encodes CASGRGQSYYEQYF.